The rows below give T cell receptor beta chains drawn from one sample of a study of T cells in tuberculosis. TCRdb's copy holds only in-frame clones and misses some; the assay was immunoSEQ multiplex PCR. Counted here are about 23,000 clones, roughly 95% occurring once; the ten biggest clones make up over 8%. Sequencing input: PBMCs. These receptors were obtained from a donor aged 10-29 years with latent tuberculosis or without tuberculosis infection. The CDR3 runs from the conserved cysteine through the conserved F or W. A D gene is named only where the DNA matches it firmly.

d_call j_call v_call cdr3_length cdr3_aa
TRBD1 TRBJ2-2 TRBV2 14 CASRDRINTGELFF
TRBD2 TRBJ2-5 TRBV2 14 CASTASGFQETQYF
NA TRBJ2-3 TRBV4-1 15 CASSQGGLSTDTQYF
NA TRBJ1-1 TRBV4-1 15 CASSQALGGTTEAFF
TRBD2 TRBJ2-1 TRBV7-2 16 CASSPGLAGIYNEQFF
NA TRBJ2-5 TRBV30 13 CAWGRIVQETQYF
NA TRBJ2-7 TRBV12-5 14 CASGLVINGDEQYF
TRBD1 TRBJ2-3 TRBV4-1 17 CASSQLAGQAPPMAQYF
TRBD1 TRBJ1-2 TRBV19 14 CASSMRGRGYGYTF
NA TRBJ2-3 TRBV11-2 15 CASSPGLYDTDTQYF
TRBD1 TRBJ2-1 TRBV5-4 15 CASSLGDRGLGEQFF
TRBD1 TRBJ2-1 TRBV28 13 CASSIGQGREQFF
TRBD2 TRBJ2-2 TRBV6-6 14 CASSYSGGHGELFF
TRBD1 TRBJ1-4 TRBV5-6 15 CASSLGGTGGEKLFF
NA TRBJ2-2 TRBV21-1 19 CASSKWTAGAGGPPGELFF
NA TRBJ2-3 TRBV19 15 CASSIPMGGTDTQYF
NA TRBJ2-1 TRBV5-4 12 CASSPLNNEQFF
NA TRBJ2-7 TRBV19 10 CASGSYEQYF
NA TRBJ2-1 TRBV12-5 12 CASGNQGNEQFF
NA TRBJ1-4 TRBV2 15 CASSGRQAPGEKLFF
NA TRBJ1-2 TRBV18 15 CASSPLQANNYGYTF
TRBD1 TRBJ1-2 TRBV5-6 16 CASSPDRVYANYGYTF
TRBD2 TRBJ2-1 TRBV25-1 14 CASSVRQGGNEQFF
TRBD1 TRBJ1-1 TRBV6-1 13 CASGQDRGTEAFF
NA TRBJ1-1 TRBV4-1 14 CASSLPGGGVEAFF
TRBD2 TRBJ2-3 TRBV30 15 CAWRDGLAGRDTQYF
TRBD1 TRBJ2-3 TRBV6-5 13 CASRRTGLDTQYF
TRBD1 TRBJ2-2 TRBV15 16 CATSRESDRGSGELFF
NA TRBJ1-4 TRBV18 16 CASSLYPGASDEKLFF
TRBD1 TRBJ2-1 TRBV2 15 CASRHRQGANNEQFF
NA TRBJ1-6 TRBV7-2 13 CASSLEQGGPLHF
NA TRBJ2-5 TRBV4-2 15 CASSQKRGIGETQYF
NA TRBJ2-3 TRBV7-9 15 CASSLGGKETDTQYF
TRBD1 TRBJ2-2 TRBV11-3 15 CASSYGQGLAGELFF
NA TRBJ1-2 TRBV6-5 11 CASSYAGGYTF
TRBD1 TRBJ2-5 TRBV6-1 15 CASKAGQGAEETQYF
TRBD2 TRBJ2-3 TRBV9 15 CASSVLAGAPDTQYF
NA TRBJ2-6 TRBV5-1 15 CASSLVGSGANVLTF
NA TRBJ1-4 TRBV30 14 CAWSPNGVNEKLFF
NA TRBJ1-3 TRBV25-1 14 CASSDLSSGNTIYF
TRBD2 TRBJ2-2 TRBV6-5 15 CASTPGTSFTGELFF
TRBD1 TRBJ1-2 TRBV23-1 16 CASSLGTGRMVDGYTF
TRBD1 TRBJ1-4 TRBV18 16 CASSPQGASSNEKLFF
TRBD1 TRBJ2-1 TRBV11-3 15 CASSVTGGRLNEQFF
TRBD2 TRBJ2-2 TRBV4-1 19 CASSPKGRTSGKNTGELFF
NA TRBJ2-1 TRBV6-1 12 CASSGSGYEQFF
NA TRBJ1-1 TRBV5-5 17 CASSLATGTFMNTEAFF
NA TRBJ1-4 TRBV30 13 CASGVLTNEKLFF
TRBD1 TRBJ1-1 TRBV6-1 15 CASNPGTGTNTEAFF
TRBD1 TRBJ2-2 TRBV4-1 20 CASSQASPWLRDRNTGELFF
NA TRBJ2-3 TRBV5-1 14 CASSRDFPTDTQYF
NA TRBJ2-3 TRBV6-1 15 CASRQDSGFTDTQYF
TRBD1 TRBJ1-5 TRBV10-3 12 CATQGGNQPQHF
NA TRBJ2-2 TRBV12-5 13 CASGPPNTGELFF
NA TRBJ1-5 TRBV11-2 14 CASSLDRGGEPQHF
NA TRBJ2-5 TRBV27 13 CASSHLAGETQYF
NA TRBJ2-7 TRBV19 14 CASSMGLSSYEQYF
TRBD2 TRBJ2-1 TRBV6-1 15 CASVIAGGTSHEQFF
NA TRBJ2-4 TRBV19 14 CASSIGQLKNIQYF